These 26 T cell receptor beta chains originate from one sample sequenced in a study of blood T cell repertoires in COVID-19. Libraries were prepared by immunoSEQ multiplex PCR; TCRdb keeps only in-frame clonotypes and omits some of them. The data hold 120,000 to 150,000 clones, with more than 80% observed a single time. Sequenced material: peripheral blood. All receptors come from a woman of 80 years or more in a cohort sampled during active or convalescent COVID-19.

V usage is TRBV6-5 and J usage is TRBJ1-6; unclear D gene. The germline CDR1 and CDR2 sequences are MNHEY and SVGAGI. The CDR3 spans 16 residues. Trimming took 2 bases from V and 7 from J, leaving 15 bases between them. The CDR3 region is CASSYKPLYANSPLHF. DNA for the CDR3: TGTGCCAGCAGTTACAAGCCTCTCTACGCCAATTCACCCCTCCACTTT.

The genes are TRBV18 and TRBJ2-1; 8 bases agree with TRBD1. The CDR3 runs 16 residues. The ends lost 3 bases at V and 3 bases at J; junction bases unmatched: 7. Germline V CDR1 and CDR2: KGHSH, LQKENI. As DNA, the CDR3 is TGTGCCAGCTCACCCCTGGCAGGGGGCAGCTACAATGAGCAGTTCTTC. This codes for CASSPLAGGSYNEQFF.

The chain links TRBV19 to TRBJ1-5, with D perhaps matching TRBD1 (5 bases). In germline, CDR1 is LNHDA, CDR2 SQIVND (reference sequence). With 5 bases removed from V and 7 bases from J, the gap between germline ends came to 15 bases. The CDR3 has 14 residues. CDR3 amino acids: CASSEWSGLQPQHF. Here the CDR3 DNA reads TGTGCCAGTAGTGAGTGGTCAGGGTTGCAGCCCCAGCATTTT.

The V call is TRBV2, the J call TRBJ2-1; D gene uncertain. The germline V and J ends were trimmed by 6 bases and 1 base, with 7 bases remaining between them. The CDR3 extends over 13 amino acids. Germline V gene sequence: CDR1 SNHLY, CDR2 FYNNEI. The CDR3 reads CASRLRSYNEQFF. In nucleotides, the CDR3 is TGTGCCAGCAGGCTGCGATCCTACAATGAGCAGTTCTTC.

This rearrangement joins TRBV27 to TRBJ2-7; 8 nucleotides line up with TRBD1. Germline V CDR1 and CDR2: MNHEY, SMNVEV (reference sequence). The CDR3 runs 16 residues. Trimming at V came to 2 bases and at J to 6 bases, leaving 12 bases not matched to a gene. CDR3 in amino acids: CASSLPPDRVLSEQYF. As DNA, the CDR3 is TGTGCCAGCAGTTTACCCCCGGACAGGGTTTTGTCCGAGCAGTACTTC.

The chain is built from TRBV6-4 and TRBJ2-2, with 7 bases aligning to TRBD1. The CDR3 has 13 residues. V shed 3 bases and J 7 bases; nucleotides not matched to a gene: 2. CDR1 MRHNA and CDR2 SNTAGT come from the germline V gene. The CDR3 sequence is CASSETGFGELFF. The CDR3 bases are TGTGCCAGCAGTGAGACAGGGTTCGGGGAGCTGTTTTTT.

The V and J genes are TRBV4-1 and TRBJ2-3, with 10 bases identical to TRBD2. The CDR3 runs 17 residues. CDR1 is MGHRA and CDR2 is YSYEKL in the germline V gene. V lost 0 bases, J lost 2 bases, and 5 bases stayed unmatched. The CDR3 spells CASSQDGAGGPTDTQYF. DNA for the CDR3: TGCGCCAGCAGCCAAGATGGAGCGGGGGGGCCCACAGATACGCAGTATTTT.

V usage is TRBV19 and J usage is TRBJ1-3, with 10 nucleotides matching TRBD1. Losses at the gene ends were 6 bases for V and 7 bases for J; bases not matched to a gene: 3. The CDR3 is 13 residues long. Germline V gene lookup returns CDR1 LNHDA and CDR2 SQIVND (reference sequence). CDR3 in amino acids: CASSRGQGNTIYF. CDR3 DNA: TGTGCCAGTAGCCGGGGACAGGGGAACACCATATATTTT.

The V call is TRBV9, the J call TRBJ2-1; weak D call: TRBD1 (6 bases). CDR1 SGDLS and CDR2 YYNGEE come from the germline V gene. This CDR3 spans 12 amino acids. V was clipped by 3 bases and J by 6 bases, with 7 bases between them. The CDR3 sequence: CASSGQVNEQFF. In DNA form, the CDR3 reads TGTGCCAGCAGCGGACAGGTCAATGAGCAGTTCTTC.

The CDR3 nucleotides read TGTGCCAGCAGCCTACTGCCGGTCGAGCAGTACTTC. It codes for CASSLLPVEQYF. The V gene is TRBV13, the J gene TRBJ2-7; D not resolved. The CDR3 totals 12 residues. Per the germline V gene, CDR1 is PRHDT and CDR2 is FYEKMQ (reference sequence). V gave up 5 bases and J gave up 6 bases, with 11 bases separating them. Supplemented by reference TRBV13 and TRBJ2-7, the full variable domain reads AAGVIQSPRHLIKEKRETATLKCYPIPRHDTVYWYQQGPGQDPQFLISFYEKMQSDKGSIPDRFSAQQFSDYHSELNMSSLELGDSALYFCASSLLPVEQYFGPGTRLTVT.

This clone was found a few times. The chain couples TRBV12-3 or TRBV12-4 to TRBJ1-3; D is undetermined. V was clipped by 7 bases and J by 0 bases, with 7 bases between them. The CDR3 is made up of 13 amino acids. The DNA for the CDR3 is TGTGCCAGCAAAGGCGGCTCTGGAAACACCATATATTTT. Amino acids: CASKGGSGNTIYF.

This CDR3 reads CASSPKGFEGYTF. CDR3 DNA sequence: TGTGCCAGCTCACCAAAGGGGTTTGAAGGCTACACCTTC. The V gene is TRBV18, the J gene TRBJ1-2, with D perhaps matching TRBD1 (5 bases). Trimming removed 2 bases at V and 8 bases at J, with 12 bases between. From germline, CDR1 is KGHSH and CDR2 LQKENI. The CDR3 has 13 amino acids.

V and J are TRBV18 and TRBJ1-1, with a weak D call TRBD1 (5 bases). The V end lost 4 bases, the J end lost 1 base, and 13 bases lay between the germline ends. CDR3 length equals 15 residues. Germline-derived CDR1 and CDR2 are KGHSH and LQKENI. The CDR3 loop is CASSLARGTNTEAFF. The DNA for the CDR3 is TGTGCCAGCTCACTCGCGCGCGGGACGAACACTGAAGCTTTCTTT. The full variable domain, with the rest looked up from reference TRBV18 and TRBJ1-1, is NAGVMQNPRHLVRRRGQEARLRCSPMKGHSHVYWYRQLPEEGLKFMVYLQKENIIDESGMPKERFSAEFPKEGPSILRIQQVVRGDSAAYFCASSLARGTNTEAFFGQGTRLTVV.

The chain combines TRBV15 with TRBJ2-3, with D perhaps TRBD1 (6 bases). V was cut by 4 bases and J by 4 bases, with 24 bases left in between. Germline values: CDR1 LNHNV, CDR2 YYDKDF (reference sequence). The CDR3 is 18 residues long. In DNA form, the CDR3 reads TGTGCCACCAGCACTACAGGGAGAAAGGTGTTTGGGGCAGATACGCAGTATTTT. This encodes CATSTTGRKVFGADTQYF.

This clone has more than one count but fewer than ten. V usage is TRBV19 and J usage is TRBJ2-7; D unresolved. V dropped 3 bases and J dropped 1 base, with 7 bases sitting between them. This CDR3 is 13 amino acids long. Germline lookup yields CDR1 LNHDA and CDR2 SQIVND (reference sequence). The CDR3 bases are TGTGCCAGTAGTATGAGAGGATCCTACGAGCAGTACGTC. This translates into CASSMRGSYEQYV.

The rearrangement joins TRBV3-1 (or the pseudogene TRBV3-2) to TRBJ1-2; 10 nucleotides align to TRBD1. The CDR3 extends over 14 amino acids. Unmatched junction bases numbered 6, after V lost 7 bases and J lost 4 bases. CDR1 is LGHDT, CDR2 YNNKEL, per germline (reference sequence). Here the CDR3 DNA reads TGTGCCAGCAAAAAGACAGGGGGCGGCTATGGCTACACCTTC. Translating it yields CASKKTGGGYGYTF.

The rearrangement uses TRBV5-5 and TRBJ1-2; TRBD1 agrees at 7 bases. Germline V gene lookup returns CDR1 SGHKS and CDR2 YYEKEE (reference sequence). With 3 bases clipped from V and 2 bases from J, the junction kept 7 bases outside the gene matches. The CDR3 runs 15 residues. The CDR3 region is CASSYLGTANYGYTF. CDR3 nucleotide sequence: TGTGCCAGCAGCTACCTTGGGACAGCCAACTATGGCTACACCTTC.

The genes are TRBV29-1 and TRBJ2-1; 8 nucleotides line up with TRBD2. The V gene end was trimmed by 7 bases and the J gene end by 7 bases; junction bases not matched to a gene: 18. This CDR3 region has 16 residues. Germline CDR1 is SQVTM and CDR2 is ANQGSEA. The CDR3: CSAETLAGSFWNEQFF. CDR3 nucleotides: TGCAGCGCCGAGACTTTAGCGGGGAGTTTCTGGAATGAGCAGTTCTTC.

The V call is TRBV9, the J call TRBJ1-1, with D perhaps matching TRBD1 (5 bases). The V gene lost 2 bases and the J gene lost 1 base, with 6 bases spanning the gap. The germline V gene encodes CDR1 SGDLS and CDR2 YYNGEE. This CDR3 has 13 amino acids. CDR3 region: CASSVQGNTEAFF. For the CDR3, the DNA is TGTGCCAGCAGCGTCCAGGGGAACACTGAAGCTTTCTTT.

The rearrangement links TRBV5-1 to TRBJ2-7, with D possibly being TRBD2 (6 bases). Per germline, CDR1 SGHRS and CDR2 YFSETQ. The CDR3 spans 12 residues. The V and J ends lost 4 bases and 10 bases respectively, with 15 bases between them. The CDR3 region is CASSPGDGDQYF. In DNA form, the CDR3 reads TGCGCCAGCAGCCCGGGGGACGGTGATCAGTACTTC.

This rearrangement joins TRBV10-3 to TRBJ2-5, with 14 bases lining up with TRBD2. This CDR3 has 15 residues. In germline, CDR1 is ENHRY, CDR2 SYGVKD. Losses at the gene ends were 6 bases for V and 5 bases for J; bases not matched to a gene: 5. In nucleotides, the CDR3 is TGTGCCATCAGCGATAGGACTAGCGGGGGGGAGACCCAGTACTTC. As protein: CAISDRTSGGETQYF.

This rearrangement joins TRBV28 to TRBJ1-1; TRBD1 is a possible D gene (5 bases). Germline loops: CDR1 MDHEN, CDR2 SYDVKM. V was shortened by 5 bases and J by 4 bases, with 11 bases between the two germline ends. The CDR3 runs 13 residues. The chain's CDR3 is CASSPDDSTEAFF. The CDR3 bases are TGTGCCAGCAGTCCCGATGACAGCACTGAAGCTTTCTTT.

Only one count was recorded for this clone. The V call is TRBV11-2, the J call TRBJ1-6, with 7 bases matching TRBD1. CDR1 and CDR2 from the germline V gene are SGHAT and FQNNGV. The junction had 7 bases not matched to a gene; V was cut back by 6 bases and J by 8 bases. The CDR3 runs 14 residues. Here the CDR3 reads CASRLTGSDSPLHF. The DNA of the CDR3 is TGTGCCAGCAGACTGACAGGGTCAGATTCACCCCTCCACTTT. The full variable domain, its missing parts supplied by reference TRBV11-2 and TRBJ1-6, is EAGVAQSPRYKIIEKRQSVAFWCNPISGHATLYWYQQILGQGPKLLIQFQNNGVVDDSQLPKDRFSAERLKGVDSTLKIQPAKLEDSAVYLCASRLTGSDSPLHFGNGTRLTVT.

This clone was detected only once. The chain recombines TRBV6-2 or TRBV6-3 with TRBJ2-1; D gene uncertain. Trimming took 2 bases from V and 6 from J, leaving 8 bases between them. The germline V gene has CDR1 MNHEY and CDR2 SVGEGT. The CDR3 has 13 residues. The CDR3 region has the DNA TGTGCCAGCAGTTACCAACCTAGCAATGAGCAGTTCTTC. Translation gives CASSYQPSNEQFF.

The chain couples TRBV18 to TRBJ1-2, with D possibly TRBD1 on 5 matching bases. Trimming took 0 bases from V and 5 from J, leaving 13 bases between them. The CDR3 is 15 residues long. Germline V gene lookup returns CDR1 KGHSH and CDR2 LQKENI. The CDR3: CASSPPSREGYGYTF. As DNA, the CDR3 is TGTGCCAGCTCACCACCCAGCAGGGAGGGTTATGGCTACACCTTC.

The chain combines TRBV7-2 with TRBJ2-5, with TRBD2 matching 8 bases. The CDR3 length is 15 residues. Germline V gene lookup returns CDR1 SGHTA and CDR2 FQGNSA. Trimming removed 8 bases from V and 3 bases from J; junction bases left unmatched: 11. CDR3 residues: CASGFLSGGKETQYF. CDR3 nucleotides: TGTGCCAGCGGTTTTCTAAGCGGGGGTAAAGAGACCCAGTACTTC. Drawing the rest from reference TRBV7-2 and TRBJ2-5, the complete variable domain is GAGVSQSPSNKVTEKGKDVELRCDPISGHTALYWYRQSLGQGLEFLIYFQGNSAPDKSGLPSDRFSAERTGGSVSTLTIQRTQQEDSAVYLCASGFLSGGKETQYFGPGTRLLVL.